The 6 T cell receptor beta chains presented below share a single source sample, sequenced in a study of blood T cell repertoires in COVID-19. Sequencing used immunoSEQ multiplex PCR; TCRdb keeps in-frame clones, though not all of them. The sample yields roughly 230,000 clones, about 80% seen once. Sequencing input: PBMCs or T cells enriched from blood (not recorded which). The receptors were sampled from a man aged 45-65 years who had recovered from COVID-19.

This chain joins TRBV7-2 and TRBJ2-5; 8 bases are shared with TRBD2. V was pared by 7 bases and J by 5 bases, with 6 bases of the junction left unmatched. In germline, CDR1 is SGHTA, CDR2 FQGNSA. This CDR3 has 13 amino acids. The CDR3 nucleotides read TGTGCCAGCATCCGGGGACTAGGGGAGACCCAGTACTTC. Protein: CASIRGLGETQYF. Drawing the rest from reference TRBV7-2 and TRBJ2-5, the complete variable domain is GAGVSQSPSNKVTEKGKDVELRCDPISGHTALYWYRQSLGQGLEFLIYFQGNSAPDKSGLPSDRFSAERTGGSVSTLTIQRTQQEDSAVYLCASIRGLGETQYFGPGTRLLVL.

The V and J genes are TRBV10-3 and TRBJ2-6; a possible D gene is TRBD2 (5 bases). Germline-derived CDR1 and CDR2 are ENHRY and SYGVKD. V was pared by 6 bases and J by 2 bases, with 8 bases between. The CDR3 covers 14 residues. The CDR3 DNA sequence: TGTGCCATCAGCGTGGAGGCTGGGGCCAACGTCCTGACTTTC. Its protein product is CAISVEAGANVLTF.

The chain employs TRBV3-1 (or the pseudogene TRBV3-2) and TRBJ2-5, with TRBD2 as a possible D gene (5 bases). CDR3 length: 15 residues. Germline-derived CDR1 and CDR2 are LGHDT and YNNKEL (reference sequence). V was shortened by 4 bases and J by 1 base, with 13 bases between the two germline ends. This CDR3 is CASSLLSSPQETQYF. The CDR3 DNA is TGTGCCAGCAGCCTCCTTTCTAGCCCCCAAGAGACCCAGTACTTC.

V gene TRBV19 combines with J gene TRBJ1-4; D is uncertain. The V end was cut by 7 bases, the J end by 0 bases, with 9 bases between. CDR1 and CDR2 from the germline V gene are LNHDA and SQIVND (reference sequence). CDR3 length: 14 residues. CDR3 amino acids: CASNRAATNEKLFF. Written as DNA, the CDR3 is TGTGCCAGTAATCGCGCGGCAACTAATGAAAAACTGTTTTTT.

J is TRBJ1-1 and V is TRBV9; D unclear. From germline, CDR1 is SGDLS and CDR2 YYNGEE. Between the trimmed V and J ends, which lost 4 bases and 4 bases, there was a span of 14 bases. The CDR3 length is 14 residues. The CDR3 DNA sequence: TGTGCCAGCAGCCCCTTTCAGGTGGGCACTGAAGCTTTCTTT. Amino acids: CASSPFQVGTEAFF.

The chain recombines TRBV6-5 with TRBJ1-4; the D is unclear. V was clipped by 3 bases and J by 0 bases, with 5 bases between them. This CDR3 region has 14 residues. Looked up from germline, CDR1 is MNHEY and CDR2 is SVGAGI. The CDR3, as DNA: TGTGCCAGCAGTTATTCCGCAACTAATGAAAAACTGTTTTTT. Translated, it gives CASSYSATNEKLFF.